Listed below are T cell receptor beta chains from one sample, sequenced in a study of T cell responses to AZD1222 COVID-19 vaccine. Some clones are missing from TCRdb's copy, which holds only in-frame ones; the method was immunoSEQ multiplex PCR. The profile covers about 130,000 clones, with 90% to 95% appearing a single time and under 2% taken by the ten largest. This sample comprised peripheral blood, obtained on day 0 of AZD1222 vaccination. Every receptor here comes from an adult in good health. The CDR3 runs from the conserved cysteine through the conserved F or W. D genes are given only for firm matches. Only part of the rows carry a size: once, few, many, or a class if the clone is expanded.

V	J	D	size	length	DNA	CDR3
TRBV7-9	TRBJ1-2	TRBD1	.	12	TGTGCCAGCAGCGTGACAGGGAGTGGCTACACCTTC	CASSVTGSGYTF
TRBV3-1/TRBV3-2	TRBJ1-2	.	.	14	TGTGCCAGCAGCCAAGATTATAGGGGGAGGGGCTACACCTTC	CASSQDYRGRGYTF
TRBV29-1	TRBJ1-1	.	once	12	TGCAGCGCCTGGACGGCGAACACTGAAGCTTTCTTT	CSAWTANTEAFF
TRBV4-2	TRBJ2-1	.	.	18	TGTGCCAGCAGCCAAAAGGGGGCCCCGGGCGGGGGCTACAATGAGCAGTTCTTC	CASSQKGAPGGGYNEQFF
TRBV19	TRBJ1-2	TRBD1	few	15	TGTGCCAGTAGTCTGCGGGACAGGGGAGCCTATGGCTACACCTTC	CASSLRDRGAYGYTF
TRBV12-2	TRBJ1-5	.	once	12	TGTGCAAGTCGCTTAGTCAGTCAGCCCCAGCATTTT	CASRLVSQPQHF
TRBV27	TRBJ2-7	.	.	14	TGTGCCAGCAGTTTAAGCAGGGGGGATGTCGAGCAGTACTTC	CASSLSRGDVEQYF
TRBV4-3	TRBJ1-1	.	.	16	TGCGCCAGCAGCCAAGATACAGGGTTGGGTCCACGAGAAGCTTTCTTT	CASSQDTGLGPREAFF
TRBV19	TRBJ1-2	.	.	13	TGTGCCAGTAGTATCCCAGAGGGTTTTGGCTACACCTTC	CASSIPEGFGYTF
TRBV7-2	TRBJ1-1	TRBD1	.	14	TGTGCCAGCAGCGCAGGGGGGCGAGCAACTGAAGCTTTCTTT	CASSAGGRATEAFF
TRBV5-4	TRBJ1-2	.	.	15	TGTGCCAGCAGCTTGCCGTGGGGGGCGGGCTATGGCTACACCTTC	CASSLPWGAGYGYTF
TRBV12-3/TRBV12-4	TRBJ2-1	.	.	13	TGTGCCAGCAGTTTACGGGTTGGGAATGAGCAGTTCTTC	CASSLRVGNEQFF
TRBV5-1	TRBJ2-7	.	.	13	TGCGCCAGCAGCTACCCCGGGATCTACGAGCAGTACTTC	CASSYPGIYEQYF
TRBV3-1/TRBV3-2	TRBJ1-2	.	few	15	TGTGCCAGCAGCCAACTTCGGGCTACGTCGGGGGGCTACACCTTC	CASSQLRATSGGYTF
TRBV4-3	TRBJ2-5	TRBD1	.	16	TGCGCCAGCAGCCAAGCCCACAGGGGGCTCTCAGAGACCCAGTACTTC	CASSQAHRGLSETQYF
TRBV7-6	TRBJ1-6	TRBD1	.	17	TGTGCCAGCAGCTTATTTCCCCGGGGGACAGCTAGTTCACCCCTCCACTTT	CASSLFPRGTASSPLHF
TRBV14	TRBJ1-4	.	.	17	TGTGCCAGCAGCCAACCCCGACAGGCGACAACTAATGAAAAACTGTTTTTT	CASSQPRQATTNEKLFF
TRBV28	TRBJ1-5	.	.	14	TGTGCCAGCATTCTAGAGGGAGTGAGCCGGCCCCAGCATTTT	CASILEGVSRPQHF
TRBV6-2/TRBV6-3	TRBJ1-1	TRBD1	once	17	TGTGCCAGCAGTGCCTACGCACAGGGGTACAGGAACACTGAAGCTTTCTTT	CASSAYAQGYRNTEAFF
TRBV4-3	TRBJ1-6	.	.	15	TGCGCCAGCAGCCAAGCGGGCAGGGAGTATTCACCCCTCCACTTT	CASSQAGREYSPLHF
TRBV3-1/TRBV3-2	TRBJ2-3	TRBD1	.	16	TGTGCCAGCAGCCAAGTTTGGACAGGGGGCCATAATACGCAGTATTTT	CASSQVWTGGHNTQYF
TRBV5-1	TRBJ2-1	TRBD1	.	14	TGCGCCAGCAGCTCTCAAACAGGGGTCAATGAGCAGTTCTTC	CASSSQTGVNEQFF
TRBV11-2	TRBJ1-4	TRBD1	.	13	TGTGCCAGCAGCACAGGGGGCCGGGAAAAACTGTTTTTT	CASSTGGREKLFF
TRBV18	TRBJ1-2	TRBD1	few	14	TGTGCCAGCTCCTCGACAGGGGTTGACTATGGCTACACCTTC	CASSSTGVDYGYTF
TRBV7-6	TRBJ2-3	.	.	13	TGTGCCAGCAGCTTAGGCGGGGATGACACGCAGTATTTT	CASSLGGDDTQYF
TRBV10-3	TRBJ2-1	TRBD2	few	17	TGTGCCATCAGTGAGTCGGTGACTAGCGTATTGGGCAATGAGCAGTTCTTC	CAISESVTSVLGNEQFF
TRBV19	TRBJ1-4	.	few	14	TGTGCCAGTAGTAGTGGGTATAGCAATGAAAAACTGTTTTTT	CASSSGYSNEKLFF
TRBV10-3	TRBJ2-2	.	few	14	TGTGCCATCACCGCCAGGGATAACACCGGGGAGCTGTTTTTT	CAITARDNTGELFF
TRBV7-2	TRBJ1-2	TRBD1	once	16	TGTGCCAGCAGCTTAGGCAGGGTACGACAGGGCTATGGCTACACCTTC	CASSLGRVRQGYGYTF
TRBV19	TRBJ2-3	.	.	13	TGTGCCAGTAGTTTAGGGGCAAGAGATACGCAGTATTTT	CASSLGARDTQYF
TRBV2	TRBJ1-4	.	.	13	TGTGCCAGCAGATGGGACGGGGCTGAAAAACTGTTTTTT	CASRWDGAEKLFF
TRBV2	TRBJ1-2	.	.	13	TGTGCCAGCAAGGACATGGCCAACTATGGCTACACCTTC	CASKDMANYGYTF
TRBV23-1	TRBJ1-2	.	.	14	TGCGCCAGCAGTCAGGGCAGGGCCTCCTATGGCTACACCTTC	CASSQGRASYGYTF
TRBV5-3	TRBJ1-1	.	.	18	TGTGCCAGAAGACGGGGGGTGCGCCGCGGAGGGGTGAACACTGAAGCTTTCTTT	CARRRGVRRGGVNTEAFF
TRBV5-1	TRBJ1-2	TRBD1	few	17	TGCGCCAGCAGCTTGAGGACAGGGTTTAAAGCTAACTATGGCTACACCTTC	CASSLRTGFKANYGYTF
TRBV12-5	TRBJ1-2	.	.	12	TGTGCTAGTGGTCCGGGGACGGATGGCTACACCTTC	CASGPGTDGYTF
TRBV4-1	TRBJ1-6	TRBD1	.	17	TGCGCCAGCAGCCAAGCGACTCGGACAGGGCTAAACTCACCCCTCCACTTT	CASSQATRTGLNSPLHF
TRBV4-1	TRBJ1-5	TRBD1	.	14	TGCGCCAGCAGCCAGGACAGGGGCAATCAGCCCCAGCATTTT	CASSQDRGNQPQHF
TRBV2	TRBJ2-2	TRBD1	.	15	TGTGCCAGCAGTGGACAGGGGGCAGGAGCCGGGGAGCTGTTTTTT	CASSGQGAGAGELFF
TRBV7-2	TRBJ2-2	.	once	15	TGTGCCAGCAGCTTATTCGGGGGGCGGACCGGGGAGCTGTTTTTT	CASSLFGGRTGELFF
TRBV5-5	TRBJ2-5	TRBD1	once	16	TGTGCCAGCAGCTTCGCCCAGGGGGCGCTCGGGGAGACCCAGTACTTC	CASSFAQGALGETQYF
TRBV29-1	TRBJ1-5	.	.	13	TGCAGCGTTAGCAGGGTTGGCAATCAGCCCCAGCATTTT	CSVSRVGNQPQHF
TRBV5-1	TRBJ2-2	.	.	18	TGCGCCAGCAGCTTTACGCAGGGACGTCGTGTCGGGGCCGGGGAGCTGTTTTTT	CASSFTQGRRVGAGELFF
TRBV19	TRBJ2-5	TRBD1	.	14	TGTGCCACATCAGGGGGCGCGACGCAAGAGACCCAGTACTTC	CATSGGATQETQYF
TRBV7-8	TRBJ1-2	.	.	14	TGTGCCAGCAGCTTAGTCACAGAGAACTATGGCTACACCTTC	CASSLVTENYGYTF
TRBV16	TRBJ2-5	.	few	14	TGTGCCAGCAGTTATGGACGGAGACAAGAGACCCAGTACTTC	CASSYGRRQETQYF
TRBV5-8	TRBJ1-1	.	once	12	TGTGCCAGCAGCCCACGATACCATGAAGCTTTCTTT	CASSPRYHEAFF
TRBV6-5	TRBJ2-5	TRBD1	.	15	TGTGCCAGCGGGAAGGGACAGGCTTTCCAAGAGACCCAGTACTTC	CASGKGQAFQETQYF